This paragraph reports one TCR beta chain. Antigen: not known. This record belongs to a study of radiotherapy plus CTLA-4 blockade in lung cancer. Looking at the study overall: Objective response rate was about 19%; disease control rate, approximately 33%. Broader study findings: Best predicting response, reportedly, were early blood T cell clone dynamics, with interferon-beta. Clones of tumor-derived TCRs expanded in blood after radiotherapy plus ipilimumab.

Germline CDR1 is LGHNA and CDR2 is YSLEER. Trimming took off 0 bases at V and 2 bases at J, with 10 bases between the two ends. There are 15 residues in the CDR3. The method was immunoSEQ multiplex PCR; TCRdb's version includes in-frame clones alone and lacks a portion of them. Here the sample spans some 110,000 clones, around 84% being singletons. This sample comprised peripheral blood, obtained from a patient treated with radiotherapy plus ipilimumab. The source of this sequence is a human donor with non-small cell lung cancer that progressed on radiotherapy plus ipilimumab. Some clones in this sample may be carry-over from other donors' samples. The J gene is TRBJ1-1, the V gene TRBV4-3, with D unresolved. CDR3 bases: TGCGCCAGCAGCCAAGATAGGCACGGCAACACTGAAGCTTTCTTT. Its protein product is CASSQDRHGNTEAFF.